These 11 T cell receptor beta chains came from one sample sequenced in a study of blood T cell repertoires in COVID-19. Sequenced by immunoSEQ multiplex PCR; TCRdb stores in-frame clones only, minus some. The sample carries about 100,000 clones, around four fifths recorded once. The specimen sequenced was peripheral blood. Source of these receptors: a man aged 45-60 years with active or convalescent COVID-19.

The J gene is TRBJ1-5, the V gene TRBV24-1, with 8 bases that match TRBD1. V lost 9 bases, J lost 3 bases, and 9 bases stayed unmatched. The CDR3 runs to 15 residues. Looked up from germline, CDR1 is KGHDR and CDR2 is SFDVKD. The CDR3 is CATFQGTGHNQPQHF. CDR3 sequence (DNA): TGTGCCACCTTTCAAGGGACAGGCCACAATCAGCCCCAGCATTTT.

The chain employs TRBV30 and TRBJ2-2, with D possibly matching TRBD1 (5 bases). The CDR3 loop spans 15 amino acids. The V end was cut by 3 bases, the J end by 3 bases, with 14 bases between. Germline loops: CDR1 GTSNPN, CDR2 SVGIG (reference sequence). CDR3 sequence (DNA): TGTGCCTGGAGCGGAGACCCAGGGTACACCGGGGAGCTGTTTTTT. Protein product: CAWSGDPGYTGELFF.

The chain couples TRBV5-4 to TRBJ2-7; no clear D gene. With 1 base removed from V and 4 bases from J, the gap between germline ends came to 9 bases. Germline values: CDR1 SGHNT, CDR2 YYREEE (reference sequence). The CDR3 length is 13 residues. The CDR3 region is CASSLYGLYEQYF. DNA of the CDR3: TGTGCCAGCAGCTTGTATGGTCTATACGAGCAGTACTTC.

The rearrangement uses TRBV6-4 and TRBJ1-4; no clear D gene. The CDR3 has 12 amino acids. Trimming left V 6 bases short and J 3 bases short, with 5 bases between. Germline loops: CDR1 MRHNA, CDR2 SNTAGT. CDR3 sequence: CASRGPNEKLFF. CDR3 DNA: TGTGCCAGCAGGGGCCCTAATGAAAAACTGTTTTTT.

This chain joins TRBV6-5 and TRBJ1-2, with D possibly being TRBD1 (5 bases). Germline V gene lookup returns CDR1 MNHEY and CDR2 SVGAGI. V shed 6 bases and J shed 5 bases, with 16 bases lying between them. CDR3 size: 14 residues. In nucleotides, the CDR3 is TGTGCCAGCAGCTTACCGGGCGACAGTTATGGCTACACCTTC. Translation gives CASSLPGDSYGYTF.

This clone was counted between two and nine times. The chain couples TRBV28 to TRBJ2-6; unclear D gene. Deletions cut 2 bases from V and 0 bases from J, with 5 bases between. CDR1 is MDHEN and CDR2 is SYDVKM in the germline V gene. The CDR3 extends over 15 amino acids. The CDR3 DNA is TGTGCCAGCAGTTTACGGAGCTCTGGGGCCAACGTCCTGACTTTC. Encoded protein: CASSLRSSGANVLTF. Supplemented by reference TRBV28 and TRBJ2-6, the full variable domain reads DVKVTQSSRYLVKRTGEKVFLECVQDMDHENMFWYRQDPGLGLRLIYFSYDVKMKEKGDIPEGYSVSREKKERFSLILESASTNQTSMYLCASSLRSSGANVLTFGAGSRLTVL.

This clone has a single count. V is TRBV29-1 and J is TRBJ1-4, with D possibly matching TRBD1 (5 bases). The CDR3 runs to 13 residues. CDR1 is SQVTM, CDR2 ANQGSEA, per germline. Trimming took 7 bases from V and 3 from J, leaving 12 bases between them. CDR3 in DNA: TGCAGCGCCGAGGTAGGGGCTAATGAAAAACTGTTTTTT. It codes for CSAEVGANEKLFF. Drawing the rest from reference TRBV29-1 and TRBJ1-4, the complete variable domain is SAVISQKPSRDICQRGTSLTIQCQVDSQVTMMFWYRQQPGQSLTLIATANQGSEATYESGFVIDKFPISRPNLTFSTLTVSNMSPEDSSIYLCSAEVGANEKLFFGSGTQLSVL.

The chain employs TRBV9 and TRBJ2-7; possible D gene TRBD1, 6 bases. The V gene lost 3 bases and the J gene lost 5 bases, with 18 bases spanning the gap. The germline V gene has CDR1 SGDLS and CDR2 YYNGEE. The CDR3 sequence is 15 residues long. Here the CDR3 DNA reads TGTGCCAGCAGCGATACAGTCGAGGGGGATGACGAGCAGTACTTC. This sequence encodes CASSDTVEGDDEQYF.

The chain carries TRBV30 and TRBJ1-2; maybe TRBD1 (6 bases). This CDR3 has 12 amino acids. Trimming took 2 bases from V and 8 from J, leaving 12 bases between them. Germline-derived CDR1 and CDR2 are GTSNPN and SVGIG (reference sequence). The CDR3 bases are TGTGCCTGGAGTCTATACAGGGTGGGCTACACCTTC. Amino acid sequence: CAWSLYRVGYTF.

This clone was detected only a few times. V gene TRBV5-4 combines with J gene TRBJ2-1; TRBD2 might be the D (5 bases). Trimming removed 4 bases at V and 5 bases at J, with 19 bases between. CDR1 SGHNT and CDR2 YYREEE come from the germline V gene (reference sequence). The CDR3 runs to 16 residues. The CDR3 loop reads CASSKPPSGGDNEQFF. The CDR3 DNA is TGTGCCAGCAGCAAGCCACCGTCCGGAGGCGACAATGAGCAGTTCTTC.

The chain recombines TRBV4-2 with TRBJ2-4; 7 positions agree with TRBD2. V lost 1 base and J lost 5; bases outside the gene matches: 5. There are 15 residues in the CDR3. Germline CDR1 LGHNA, CDR2 YNFKEQ. For the CDR3, the DNA is TGTGCCAGCAGCCAAGTTGTGCTAGCGGAAAACATTCAGTACTTC. Its protein is CASSQVVLAENIQYF.